Listed here are 4 T cell receptor beta chains from one sample, sequenced in a study of T cell responses to AZD1222 COVID-19 vaccine. Assay: immunoSEQ multiplex PCR; the TCRdb copy retains only in-frame clones and omits some. The top ten clones hold 3.5% to 5% of a sample with approximately 81,000 clones, about nine tenths of them seen once. Source: peripheral blood, taken on day 0 of MenACWY control vaccination. The receptors stem from an adult in good health.

The rearrangement uses TRBV7-8 and TRBJ1-1; D is undetermined. Trimming removed 2 bases from V and 1 base from J, with 5 bases in between. This CDR3 is 13 amino acids long. From germline, CDR1 is SGHVS and CDR2 FQNEAQ. The CDR3 DNA sequence: TGTGCCAGCAGCTTACCCGGGAACACTGAAGCTTTCTTT. Its translation is CASSLPGNTEAFF.

The rearrangement links TRBV3-1 (or the pseudogene TRBV3-2) to TRBJ1-6, with a tentative D call TRBD1 (5 bases). Looked up from germline, CDR1 is LGHDT and CDR2 is YNNKEL (reference sequence). This CDR3 is built from 13 residues. The ends were cut back, 4 bases at V and 10 bases at J, with 11 bases in the middle. This chain's CDR3 is CASSRGSLSPLHF. CDR3 bases: TGTGCCAGCAGCCGGGGCAGTTTGTCACCCCTCCACTTT.

Note on this clone: Additional DNA sequences in this sample encode the identical CDR3. The genes are TRBV5-1 and TRBJ1-5; weak D call: TRBD1 (5 bases). The CDR3 is made up of 14 amino acids. Germline V CDR1 and CDR2: SGHRS, YFSETQ. The germline V and J ends were trimmed by 0 bases and 5 bases, with 9 bases remaining between them. CDR3 sequence reads: CASSLGQGDQPQHF. The CDR3 region has the DNA TGCGCCAGCAGCTTGGGTCAGGGCGATCAGCCCCAGCATTTT.

The rearrangement joins TRBV7-2 to TRBJ1-1; perhaps TRBD1 as D (5 bases). The CDR3 is 15 amino acids. Germline V gives CDR1 SGHTA, CDR2 FQGNSA. The V end was cut by 5 bases, the J end by 2 bases, with 15 bases between. The CDR3 coding sequence is TGTGCCAGCAGCCCAGGGAGACCGCCAAACACTGAAGCTTTCTTT. Its translation: CASSPGRPPNTEAFF.